This T cell receptor beta chain was obtained from a study of cytomegalovirus exposure and HLA in healthy donors. Study information: Drawn from HLA-typed donors, 80 million to 100 million unique TCRs were held in an early data release.

Those who donated were healthy bone marrow donors. Comments on this clone: Its specificity is not known.

In germline, CDR1 is SEHNR, CDR2 FQNEAQ (reference sequence). The CDR3 runs 14 residues. Germline trimming cut 3 bases from V and 3 bases from J; bases unmatched to any gene: 2. Whole-study findings and limits: As confirmed in vitro, three CMV-associated chains were specific for CMV antigens. Most observed TCR sequences were rare, whereas some public TCRs were detected in many donors.

PCR amplification relied on 60 Vbeta primers (plus 13 Jbeta primers). Generated by immunoSEQ multiplex PCR, the TCRdb table keeps only in-frame clones and is missing some. The top ten hold 4.5% of the sample, which has about 170,000 clones, 65% to 85% seen once. The specimen was PBMCs. The clonotype was recovered from a woman between 50 and 59 years old in good health and CMV-seropositive. The chain couples TRBV7-9 to TRBJ2-5, with TRBD1 matching over 9 bases. The CDR3 DNA reads TGTGCCAGCAGCTTTGGGACAGGGAAAGAGACCCAGTACTTC. It encodes CASSFGTGKETQYF. Using reference TRBV7-9 and TRBJ2-5 for the parts outside the CDR3, the full variable domain is DTGVSQNPRHKITKRGQNVTFRCDPISEHNRLYWYRQTLGQGPEFLTYFQNEAQLEKSRLLSDRFSAERPKGSFSTLEIQRTEQGDSAMYLCASSFGTGKETQYFGPGTRLLVL.